This is a list of T cell receptor beta chains from one sample in a study of blood T cell repertoires in COVID-19. Profiled with immunoSEQ multiplex PCR; TCRdb holds only in-frame clones, not every one. This table holds some 350,000 clones, approximately 87% found once. Source material: PBMCs or T cells enriched from blood (not recorded which). Receptors were obtained from a woman younger than 45 who had recovered from COVID-19. The CDR3 runs from the conserved cysteine through the conserved F or W. A D gene is named only where the DNA matches it firmly. Clone size is not always given. Where it is, it says once, few, many or a class for expanded clones.

D gene: .; V gene: TRBV12-3/TRBV12-4; J gene: TRBJ1-1; clone size: .; CDR3 DNA: TGTGCCAGCAGTTTGGCAGGGAAAGCTGAAGCTTTCTTT; CDR3 protein: CASSLAGKAEAFF
D gene: .; V gene: TRBV30; J gene: TRBJ1-3; clone size: .; CDR3 DNA: TGTGCTGGGGACTCTCGCTCTGGAAACACCATATATTTT; CDR3 protein: CAGDSRSGNTIYF
D gene: .; V gene: TRBV4-1; J gene: TRBJ2-7; clone size: .; CDR3 DNA: TGCGCCAGCAGCCAAGATCAAGGGGGTACCATATCCTACGAGCAGTACTTC; CDR3 protein: CASSQDQGGTISYEQYF
D gene: .; V gene: TRBV4-3; J gene: TRBJ1-2; clone size: .; CDR3 DNA: TGCGCCAGCAGCTTCGGGGGTTTCTATGGCTACACCTTC; CDR3 protein: CASSFGGFYGYTF
D gene: .; V gene: TRBV28; J gene: TRBJ1-6; clone size: .; CDR3 DNA: TGTGCCAGCAGCCCTCATGAAGTCGGGGATTCACCCCTCCACTTT; CDR3 protein: CASSPHEVGDSPLHF
D gene: .; V gene: TRBV21-1; J gene: TRBJ2-4; clone size: once; CDR3 DNA: TGTGCCAGCAGCAAAACCCTCCGCCCACTCGGGTGTCTCAAAGCCAAAAACATTCAGTACTTC; CDR3 protein: CASSKTLRPLGCLKAKNIQYF
D gene: .; V gene: TRBV27; J gene: TRBJ2-4; clone size: .; CDR3 DNA: TGTGCCAGCAGTTTCACAGGGTACCAAAACATTCAGTACTTC; CDR3 protein: CASSFTGYQNIQYF
D gene: .; V gene: TRBV12-3/TRBV12-4; J gene: TRBJ1-1; clone size: once; CDR3 DNA: TGTGCCAGCAGTTTAACCTCCGGGGCTGAAGCTTTCTTT; CDR3 protein: CASSLTSGAEAFF
D gene: .; V gene: TRBV2; J gene: TRBJ1-6; clone size: .; CDR3 DNA: TGTGCCAGCAGTATCAGGGGTCCTAATTCACCCCTCCACTTT; CDR3 protein: CASSIRGPNSPLHF
D gene: .; V gene: TRBV28; J gene: TRBJ2-5; clone size: .; CDR3 DNA: TGTGCCAGCAGACCGGGACTCTCCCAAGAGACCCAGTACTTC; CDR3 protein: CASRPGLSQETQYF
D gene: .; V gene: TRBV7-3; J gene: TRBJ1-2; clone size: .; CDR3 DNA: TGTGCCAGCAGCTTAAATGGGGGCTCTGACTATGGCTACACCTTC; CDR3 protein: CASSLNGGSDYGYTF
D gene: .; V gene: TRBV4-1; J gene: TRBJ1-1; clone size: .; CDR3 DNA: TGCGCCAGCAGCCCCTACCGGGGGAGCACTGAAGCTTTCTTT; CDR3 protein: CASSPYRGSTEAFF
D gene: .; V gene: TRBV2; J gene: TRBJ1-4; clone size: .; CDR3 DNA: TGTGCCAGCACCGCAGACTTGGGGCATGAAAAACTGTTTTTT; CDR3 protein: CASTADLGHEKLFF
D gene: TRBD1; V gene: TRBV13; J gene: TRBJ2-7; clone size: .; CDR3 DNA: TGTGCCAGCAGCTCAATACGGGTCACAGGGGCCTACGAGCAGTACTTC; CDR3 protein: CASSSIRVTGAYEQYF
D gene: TRBD1; V gene: TRBV5-4; J gene: TRBJ1-4; clone size: .; CDR3 DNA: TGTGCCAGCAGCCTGGACAGGGGGCCTGAAAAACTGTTTTTT; CDR3 protein: CASSLDRGPEKLFF
D gene: .; V gene: TRBV6-5; J gene: TRBJ1-1; clone size: .; CDR3 DNA: TGTGCCAGCAGGAGGTCGATGAACACTGAAGCTTTCTTT; CDR3 protein: CASRRSMNTEAFF